The 8 T cell receptor beta chains presented below share a single source sample, sequenced in a study of response to subunit inactivated influenza vaccine. One entry per CDR3 protein, called by TCRdb with MiXCR from the RT-PCR reads. The data hold about 520,000 distinct CDR3 sequences, with approximately 6.9% observed a single time. The source was PBMCs from blood, collected less than 25 months after vaccination. The receptors shown here come from a man between 50 and 69 years old who received an inactivated influenza vaccine.

This clonotype was seen repeatedly, ten times or more. The chain employs TRBV4-2 and TRBJ2-7, with D perhaps matching TRBD2 (5 bases). V lost 1 base and J 0 bases, leaving 13 bases between the germline ends. The CDR3 has 16 residues. Germline V lookup: CDR1 LGHNA, CDR2 YNFKEQ. In nucleotides, the CDR3 is TGTGCCAGCAGCCAAGGATCGGTAGCGTTCTCCTACGAGCAGTACTTC. Translated, it gives CASSQGSVAFSYEQYF.

This clonotype was counted between two and nine times. The chain joins TRBV5-1 to TRBJ2-3; 7 nucleotides agree with TRBD2. The V gene end was trimmed by 4 bases and the J gene end by 9 bases; junction bases not matched to a gene: 8. Germline V gene lookup returns CDR1 SGHRS and CDR2 YFSETQ. The CDR3 is 13 residues long. DNA for the CDR3: TGCGCCAGCAGCCTAATTACTAGCGACACGCAGTATTTT. Protein: CASSLITSDTQYF.

Many counts were recorded for this clonotype. This chain connects TRBV10-1 to TRBJ2-2, with D uncertain. V lost 1 base and J lost 0, with 9 bases in between. This CDR3 contains 16 residues. Germline-derived CDR1 and CDR2 are WNHNN and SYGVQD (reference sequence). CDR3 DNA: TGCGCCAGCAGTGAGTTGGTCGGACCGAACACCGGGGAGCTGTTTTTT. Residues: CASSELVGPNTGELFF.

This clonotype was detected a few times. This sequence joins TRBV7-9 and TRBJ1-1; D uncertain. Germline V gene lookup returns CDR1 SEHNR and CDR2 FQNEAQ (reference sequence). The CDR3 sequence is 13 residues long. V was pared by 5 bases and J by 3 bases, with 10 bases between. The CDR3 DNA follows: TGTGCCAGCAGCGTGATTTGGGACACTGAAGCTTTCTTT. Protein: CASSVIWDTEAFF.

The rearrangement uses TRBV3-1 and TRBJ1-1, with D possibly TRBD1 on 5 matching bases. This CDR3 comprises 14 residues. Germline V gives CDR1 LGHDT, CDR2 YNNKEL (reference sequence). V lost 3 bases and J lost 4, with 12 bases in between. CDR3 sequence (DNA): TGTGCCAGCAGCCATTTTCAGGGCGCCACTGAAGCTTTCTTT. Translation: CASSHFQGATEAFF.

The rearrangement links TRBV29-1 to TRBJ2-1; 7 nucleotides line up with TRBD1. J gave up 4 bases and V 4 bases, and 13 bases lay outside the gene matches. CDR3 length: 16 residues. Per germline, CDR1 SQVTM and CDR2 ANQGSEA. CDR3 sequence (DNA): TGCAGCGTTGGGAAGCTGGGACAGATACTTTACAATGAGCAGTTCTTC. Amino acids: CSVGKLGQILYNEQFF.

This clonotype was detected a few times. The genes are TRBV12-3 or TRBV12-4 and TRBJ1-1, with a tentative D call TRBD1 (6 bases). V lost 7 bases and J lost 8, with 14 bases in between. The CDR3 totals 12 residues. Written as DNA, the CDR3 is TGTGCCAGCAACCGACGGGGGGCCGAAGCTTTCTTT. Translated, it gives CASNRRGAEAFF.

This clonotype was recorded a few times. The chain carries TRBV6-1 and TRBJ2-1, with D possibly TRBD2 on 6 matching bases. The CDR3 spans 15 residues. V lost 11 bases, J lost 4 bases, and 21 bases lay in between. CDR1 is MNHNS and CDR2 is SASEGT in the germline V gene. In DNA, the CDR3 is TGTGCCGCCGCCTCCGGTACCGGGACTTACAATGAGCAGTTCTTC. As protein: CAAASGTGTYNEQFF.